The 30 T cell receptor beta chains below come from one sample, sequenced in a study of blood T cell repertoires in COVID-19. Data came from immunoSEQ multiplex PCR; TCRdb stores just in-frame clones and leaves some out. The sample yields roughly 290,000 clones, roughly 91% seen once. The specimen sequenced was peripheral blood. These receptors all come from a man younger than 40 with acute or convalescent COVID-19.

The gene calls are TRBV4-1 and TRBJ2-1; possibly TRBD2 for D (6 bases). Trimming shortened V by 0 bases and J by 4 bases, and 7 bases separated the two germline ends. The CDR3 is made up of 14 amino acids. Germline assignment: CDR1 MGHRA and CDR2 YSYEKL. The CDR3 here is CASSQEGTYNEQFF. CDR3 in DNA: TGCGCCAGCAGCCAAGAGGGGACTTACAATGAGCAGTTCTTC.

Worth noting for this clone: Germline is not matched at one junction end, which may reflect a read error. The V gene is TRBV7-7, the J gene TRBJ2-5; a weak D match, TRBD2 (6 bases). The CDR3 totals 15 residues. Germline V lookup: CDR1 SSHAT, CDR2 FNYEAQ (reference sequence). DNA for the CDR3: TGTGCTAGCAGCTTAGAATGGGGGAGGATGGAGACCCAGTACTTC. The encoded protein is CASSLEWGRMETQYF.

Regarding this clone: Other DNA sequences within the sample encode an identical CDR3. The V and J genes are TRBV28 and TRBJ1-2; 8 bases align to TRBD1. This CDR3 has 12 residues. J gave up 8 bases and V 4 bases, and 3 bases lay outside the gene matches. The V gene's germline CDR1 is MDHEN and CDR2 SYDVKM. The CDR3 sequence is CASSSTGVGYTF. The CDR3 DNA reads as TGTGCCAGCAGTTCGACAGGGGTGGGCTACACCTTC.

V is TRBV4-2 and J is TRBJ1-4; D unresolved. CDR3 length equals 16 residues. Germline V gene lookup returns CDR1 LGHNA and CDR2 YNFKEQ. V was cut by 0 bases and J by 5 bases, with 13 bases left in between. The CDR3, as DNA: TGTGCCAGCAGCCAAGATCTGGTAGTGAGGAATGAAAAACTGTTTTTT. Its protein is CASSQDLVVRNEKLFF.

This clone was counted once. V usage is TRBV6-5 and J usage is TRBJ2-5; a weak D match, TRBD2 (6 bases). The germline CDR1 and CDR2 sequences are MNHEY and SVGAGI. Trimming took 6 bases from V and 7 from J, leaving 15 bases between them. The CDR3 length is 13 residues. The CDR3 DNA is TGTGCCAGCAGCTCCGGACTGCGGGGGACCCAGTACTTC. This sequence encodes CASSSGLRGTQYF.

V is TRBV19 and J is TRBJ1-1; no firm D call. Looked up from germline, CDR1 is LNHDA and CDR2 is SQIVND (reference sequence). The V gene lost 7 bases and the J gene lost 1 base, with 10 bases spanning the gap. The CDR3 has 13 amino acids. CDR3 residues: CASIRNRNTEAFF. DNA for the CDR3: TGTGCCAGTATCCGAAACAGGAACACTGAAGCTTTCTTT.

This chain connects TRBV3-1 (or the pseudogene TRBV3-2) to TRBJ2-3; TRBD2 matches at 9 bases. J was trimmed by 6 bases and V by 4 bases; bases with no gene match: 11. This CDR3 comprises 16 residues. Germline-derived CDR1 and CDR2 are LGHDT and YNNKEL (reference sequence). CDR3 amino acids: CASSPFRLAGSDTQYF. The CDR3 nucleotides are TGTGCCAGCAGCCCCTTCCGGCTAGCGGGGTCTGATACGCAGTATTTT.

The chain has TRBV6-2 or TRBV6-3 and TRBJ2-3; D gene uncertain. Germline V gene data show CDR1 as MNHEY and CDR2 as SVGEGT. The CDR3 sequence is 14 residues long. V was shortened by 2 bases and J by 0 bases, with 6 bases between the two germline ends. CDR3 in amino acids: CASSYILSTDTQYF. Written as DNA, the CDR3 is TGTGCCAGCAGTTACATCCTAAGCACAGATACGCAGTATTTT.

The chain has TRBV4-1 and TRBJ2-7; 9 nucleotides line up with TRBD2. J was trimmed by 5 bases and V by 0 bases; bases with no gene match: 8. Germline assignment: CDR1 MGHRA and CDR2 YSYEKL. The CDR3 length is 16 residues. CDR3 loop: CASSQERLAGDNEQYF. The CDR3 DNA reads as TGCGCCAGCAGCCAAGAAAGGTTAGCGGGAGATAACGAGCAGTACTTC.

The chain employs TRBV27 and TRBJ1-5; possible D gene TRBD1, 6 bases. CDR1 MNHEY and CDR2 SMNVEV come from the germline V gene (reference sequence). The V end lost 0 bases, the J end lost 6 bases, and 12 bases lay between the germline ends. This CDR3 region has 15 residues. CDR3 protein: CASSLSIQGSQPQHF. The CDR3 coding sequence is TGTGCCAGCAGTTTATCTATCCAGGGGTCTCAGCCCCAGCATTTT.

This clone was recorded a few times. The rearrangement joins TRBV19 to TRBJ1-5; TRBD1 agrees at 9 bases. With 4 bases clipped from V and 4 bases from J, the junction kept 2 bases outside the gene matches. This CDR3 spans 14 amino acids. Germline CDR1 reads LNHDA; CDR2 reads SQIVND (reference sequence). The CDR3 sequence is CASSSDRGNQPQHF. The CDR3 DNA sequence: TGTGCCAGTAGTAGCGACAGGGGGAATCAGCCCCAGCATTTT.

This chain uses TRBV5-6 with TRBJ1-1; tentative D call: TRBD1 (5 bases). This CDR3 is built from 16 residues. CDR1 and CDR2 (germline): SGHDT, YYEEEE. V was trimmed by 0 bases and J by 6 bases, leaving 18 bases between them. CDR3 sequence: CASSLASDSFAPEAFF. The CDR3 bases are TGTGCCAGCAGCTTGGCTAGTGACAGCTTCGCTCCTGAAGCTTTCTTT.

The V and J genes are TRBV6-5 and TRBJ1-4; D perhaps matches TRBD1 (6 bases). The CDR3 sequence is 14 residues long. The V gene's germline CDR1 is MNHEY and CDR2 SVGAGI. Trimming removed 6 bases at V and 10 bases at J, with 18 bases between. CDR3 DNA: TGTGCCAGCAGACCCTCCACAGACAGGAGAAAACTGTTTTTT. Protein product: CASRPSTDRRKLFF.

This chain links TRBV11-2 with TRBJ2-1; 14 nucleotides align to TRBD2. J gave up 7 bases and V 5 bases, and 7 bases lay outside the gene matches. Per germline, CDR1 SGHAT and CDR2 FQNNGV. CDR3 length: 16 residues. Here the CDR3 reads CASSGRTSGRNNEQFF. The CDR3 DNA reads TGTGCCAGCAGCGGGAGGACTAGCGGGAGGAATAATGAGCAGTTCTTC.

The V and J genes are TRBV2 and TRBJ1-1, with D possibly being TRBD1 (5 bases). This CDR3 spans 12 amino acids. V was clipped by 6 bases and J by 5 bases, with 10 bases between them. Germline V gene data show CDR1 as SNHLY and CDR2 as FYNNEI. Here the CDR3 DNA reads TGTGCCAGCAGCTCAGGGAGGACTGAAGCTTTCTTT. This codes for CASSSGRTEAFF. The variable domain in full, with the rest retrieved from reference TRBV2 and TRBJ1-1, is EPEVTQTPSHQVTQMGQEVILRCVPISNHLYFYWYRQILGQKVEFLVSFYNNEISEKSEIFDDQFSVERPDGSNFTLKIRSTKLEDSAMYFCASSSGRTEAFFGQGTRLTVV.

This chain joins TRBV3-1 (or the pseudogene TRBV3-2) and TRBJ1-6; perhaps TRBD1 as D (5 bases). Trimming left V 0 bases short and J 5 bases short, with 8 bases between. The CDR3 extends over 15 amino acids. Germline V gene lookup returns CDR1 LGHDT and CDR2 YNNKEL (reference sequence). As DNA, the CDR3 is TGTGCCAGCAGCCAAGATTGGGGCGATAATTCACCCCTCCACTTT. Its protein is CASSQDWGDNSPLHF.

This clone was counted between two and nine times. Other DNA sequences within the sample encode an identical CDR3. The chain is built from TRBV18 and TRBJ1-1; 7 nucleotides agree with TRBD1. After removal of 2 bases from V and 7 bases from J, the junction contained 1 base not matched to a gene. Germline V gene sequence: CDR1 KGHSH, CDR2 LQKENI. This CDR3 comprises 12 residues. The CDR3 is CASSPDRVEAFF. The CDR3, as DNA: TGTGCCAGCTCACCAGACAGGGTTGAAGCTTTCTTT.

The CDR3, as DNA: TGCAGCGTACGGCCGGGACAGGGGTTCGGGGAGCTGTTTTTT. Translation gives CSVRPGQGFGELFF. The chain combines TRBV29-1 with TRBJ2-2; 10 bases match TRBD1. Germline V CDR1 and CDR2: SQVTM, ANQGSEA. The CDR3 sequence is 14 residues long. Unmatched junction bases numbered 8, after V lost 6 bases and J lost 7 bases.

This chain connects TRBV27 to TRBJ1-2; TRBD1 agrees at 8 bases. V lost 3 bases and J lost 7; bases outside the gene matches: 16. Germline CDR1 is MNHEY and CDR2 is SMNVEV (reference sequence). The CDR3 is 17 amino acids. CDR3 DNA sequence: TGTGCCAGCAGTTTCAACCCCCCAGGGGGCGGATCATCTGGCTACACCTTC. This codes for CASSFNPPGGGSSGYTF.

The rearrangement links TRBV3-1 (or the pseudogene TRBV3-2) to TRBJ1-1; D perhaps matches TRBD1 (6 bases). The germline CDR1 and CDR2 sequences are LGHDT and YNNKEL (reference sequence). CDR3 length equals 14 residues. V was shortened by 4 bases and J by 5 bases, with 14 bases between the two germline ends. The CDR3 sequence: CASSRGHRETEAFF. CDR3 bases: TGTGCCAGCAGCCGGGGGCACAGGGAGACTGAAGCTTTCTTT.

This clone was recorded once. V and J are TRBV5-1 and TRBJ2-3, with D unresolved. Trimming took off 1 base at V and 3 bases at J, with 3 bases between the two ends. The CDR3 consists of 12 residues. Germline CDR1 and CDR2: SGHRS and YFSETQ. In nucleotides, the CDR3 is TGCGCCAGCAGCTTGATAACAGATACGCAGTATTTT. Amino acid sequence: CASSLITDTQYF.

This clone is a singleton in its sample. The chain has TRBV28 and TRBJ1-5; 11 positions agree with TRBD1. CDR3 length equals 17 residues. Germline CDR1 reads MDHEN; CDR2 reads SYDVKM. V lost 5 bases and J lost 5; bases outside the gene matches: 11. CDR3 nucleotide sequence: TGTGCCAGCAGTGCATATAAGCCGGGACAGGGGGATCAGCCCCAGCATTTT. Translating it yields CASSAYKPGQGDQPQHF.

The chain couples TRBV28 to TRBJ1-4; D remains ambiguous. CDR1 and CDR2 (germline): MDHEN, SYDVKM. Trimming removed 2 bases at V and 4 bases at J, with 8 bases between. The CDR3 runs 14 residues. CDR3 region: CASSLVQHNEKLFF. In DNA, the CDR3 is TGTGCCAGCAGTTTAGTACAGCATAATGAAAAACTGTTTTTT. Full variable domain (remainder filled in from reference TRBV28 and TRBJ1-4): DVKVTQSSRYLVKRTGEKVFLECVQDMDHENMFWYRQDPGLGLRLIYFSYDVKMKEKGDIPEGYSVSREKKERFSLILESASTNQTSMYLCASSLVQHNEKLFFGSGTQLSVL.

This rearrangement joins TRBV10-1 to TRBJ1-2; 9 positions agree with TRBD1. V lost 3 bases, J lost 6 bases, and 5 bases stayed unmatched. The germline V gene has CDR1 WNHNN and CDR2 SYGVQD (reference sequence). The CDR3 contains 14 residues. This chain's CDR3 is CASSDSRTGDGYTF. CDR3 DNA sequence: TGCGCCAGCAGTGACAGTCGGACAGGGGATGGCTACACCTTC.

The CDR3 DNA sequence: TGTGCCAGCAGCGCAGGGGGCTTCGTAGGTAATGGCAATGAGCAGTTCTTC. Translating gives CASSAGGFVGNGNEQFF. The gene calls are TRBV5-4 and TRBJ2-1; 8 positions agree with TRBD1. CDR1 and CDR2 (germline): SGHNT, YYREEE (reference sequence). Trimming took 4 bases from V and 6 from J; bases not matched to a gene: 15. CDR3 size: 17 residues.

This sequence joins TRBV9 and TRBJ2-3; 7 bases are a match to TRBD1. The CDR3 spans 16 residues. Germline loops: CDR1 SGDLS, CDR2 YYNGEE. J gave up 1 base and V 0 bases, and 5 bases lay outside the gene matches. The DNA of the CDR3 is TGTGCCAGCAGCGTAGGACAGGGTCATGGCACAGATACGCAGTATTTT. It specifies CASSVGQGHGTDTQYF.

This clone was counted a single time. J is TRBJ2-1 and V is TRBV5-1, with 7 bases identical to TRBD2. The CDR3 is made up of 16 amino acids. CDR1 and CDR2 from the germline V gene are SGHRS and YFSETQ. Trimming took 2 bases from V and 8 from J; bases not matched to a gene: 13. The CDR3 DNA is TGCGCCAGCAGCTTCTCGACTAGCTCAACGGCCGATGAGCAGTTCTTC. Encoded protein: CASSFSTSSTADEQFF.

The chain uses TRBV19 and TRBJ1-5, with a tentative D call TRBD1 (6 bases). V shed 5 bases and J shed 6 bases, with 14 bases lying between them. Germline V gives CDR1 LNHDA, CDR2 SQIVND (reference sequence). The CDR3 consists of 14 residues. In nucleotides, the CDR3 is TGTGCCAGTAGTGTCCAGGGGCTTGGTCAGCCCCAGCATTTT. This codes for CASSVQGLGQPQHF.

This chain uses TRBV28 with TRBJ2-6, with D uncertain. This CDR3 has 12 residues. The ends were cut back, 9 bases at V and 2 bases at J, with 5 bases in the middle. Germline V gene data show CDR1 as MDHEN and CDR2 as SYDVKM. CDR3 DNA: TGTGCCAGTGGGCCTGGGGCCAACGTCCTGACTTTC. The encoded protein is CASGPGANVLTF.

The chain combines TRBV27 with TRBJ1-6; D is possibly TRBD1 (5 bases). The germline gives CDR1 MNHEY, CDR2 SMNVEV (reference sequence). Between the trimmed V and J ends, which lost 6 bases and 3 bases, there was a span of 18 bases. The CDR3 totals 17 residues. CDR3 DNA: TGTGCCAGCAGCCTTACTCAAGGGGCGATCTATAATTCACCCCTCCACTTT. Translated: CASSLTQGAIYNSPLHF.